This section outlines one TCR beta chain sequence together with its context. Its specificity is not known. This CDR3 has 15 amino acids. With V trimmed by 0 bases and J by 9 bases, 8 bases remained unmatched. Germline CDR1 and CDR2: LGHNA and YNFKEQ. Some clones are missing from TCRdb's copy, which holds only in-frame ones; the method was immunoSEQ multiplex PCR. The data hold 40,000 to 50,000 clones, with approximately 72% observed a single time. Scientists isolated CD4+ T cells after a roughly 10-day culture period ended. Either the BNT162b2 or mRNA-1273 vaccine was given to participants in two doses. Having tested negative for nucleocapsid antibodies, the vaccine recipients showed no prior SARS-CoV-2 infection. The data were obtained in a study of vaccination effects on CD4 cells after COVID-19. Study summary: Post-vaccine specimens arrived a median 72 days past the second dose. Study-level points and caveats: The study dataset contains few convalescent patients and includes no early post-infection timepoints.

This sequence originates from a human donor who received a COVID-19 vaccine. This sample comprised CD4+ T cells from PBMCs cultured without peptide, obtained after COVID-19 vaccination. The V call is TRBV4-2, the J call TRBJ2-1, with TRBD2 identical over 7 bases. CDR3 DNA sequence: TGTGCCAGCAGCCAAGATAGCGCTAGCGGCACTGAGCAGTTCTTC. It encodes CASSQDSASGTEQFF.